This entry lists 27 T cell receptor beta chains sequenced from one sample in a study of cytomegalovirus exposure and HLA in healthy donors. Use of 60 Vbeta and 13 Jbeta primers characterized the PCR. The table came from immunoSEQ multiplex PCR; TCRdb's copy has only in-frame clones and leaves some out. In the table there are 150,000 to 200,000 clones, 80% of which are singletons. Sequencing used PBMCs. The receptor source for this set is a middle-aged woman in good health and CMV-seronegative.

The CDR3 protein is CASSGGQGGSGSPLHF. DNA of the CDR3: TGTGCCAGCAGTGGCGGCCAGGGAGGCTCGGGGTCACCCCTCCACTTT. This chain links TRBV2 with TRBJ1-6; possible D gene TRBD1, 5 bases. V shed 4 bases and J shed 10 bases, with 20 bases lying between them. The CDR3 is made up of 16 amino acids. The germline V gene has CDR1 SNHLY and CDR2 FYNNEI.

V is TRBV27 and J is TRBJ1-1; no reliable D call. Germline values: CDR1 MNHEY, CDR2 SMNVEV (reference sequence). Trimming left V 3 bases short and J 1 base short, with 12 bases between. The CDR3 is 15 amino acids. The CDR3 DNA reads TGTGCCAGCAGTTTCGGAGTACGGGGGAACACTGAAGCTTTCTTT. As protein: CASSFGVRGNTEAFF.

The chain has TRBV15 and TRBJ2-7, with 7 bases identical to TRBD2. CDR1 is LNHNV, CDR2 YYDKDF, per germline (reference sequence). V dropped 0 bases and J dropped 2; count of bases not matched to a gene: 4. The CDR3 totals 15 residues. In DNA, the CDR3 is TGTGCCACCAGCAGAGATGTGGGGGGGACCTACGAGCAGTACGTC. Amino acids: CATSRDVGGTYEQYV.

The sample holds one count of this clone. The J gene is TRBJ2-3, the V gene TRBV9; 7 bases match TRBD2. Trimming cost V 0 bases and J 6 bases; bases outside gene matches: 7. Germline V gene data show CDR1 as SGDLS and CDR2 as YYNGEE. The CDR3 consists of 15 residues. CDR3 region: CASSVAGGAWDTQYF. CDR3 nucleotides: TGTGCCAGCAGCGTAGCGGGAGGAGCATGGGATACGCAGTATTTT.

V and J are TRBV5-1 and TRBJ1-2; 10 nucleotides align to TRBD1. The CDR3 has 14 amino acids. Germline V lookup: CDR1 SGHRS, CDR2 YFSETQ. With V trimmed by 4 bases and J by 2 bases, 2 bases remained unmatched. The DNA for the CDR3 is TGCGCCAGCAGCCCGACAGGGGGCAACTATGGCTACACCTTC. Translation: CASSPTGGNYGYTF.

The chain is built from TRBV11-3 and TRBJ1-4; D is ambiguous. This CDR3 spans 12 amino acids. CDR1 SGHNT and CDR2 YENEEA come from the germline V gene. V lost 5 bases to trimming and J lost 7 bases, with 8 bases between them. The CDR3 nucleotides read TGTGCCAGCAGCCCCCGAGGTGAAAAACTGTTTTTT. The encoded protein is CASSPRGEKLFF.

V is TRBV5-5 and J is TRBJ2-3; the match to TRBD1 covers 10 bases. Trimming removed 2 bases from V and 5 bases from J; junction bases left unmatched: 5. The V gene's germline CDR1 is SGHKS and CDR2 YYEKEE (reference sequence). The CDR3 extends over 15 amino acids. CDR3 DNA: TGTGCCAGCAGCTTTTCAGGGACAGGGGTAGATACGCAGTATTTT. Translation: CASSFSGTGVDTQYF.

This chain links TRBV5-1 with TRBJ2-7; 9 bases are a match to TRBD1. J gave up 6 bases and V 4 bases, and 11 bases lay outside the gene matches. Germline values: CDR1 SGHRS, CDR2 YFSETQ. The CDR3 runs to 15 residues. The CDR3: CASSRQGTGLAEQYF. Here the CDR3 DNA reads TGCGCCAGCAGCCGACAAGGGACAGGGCTCGCCGAGCAGTACTTC.

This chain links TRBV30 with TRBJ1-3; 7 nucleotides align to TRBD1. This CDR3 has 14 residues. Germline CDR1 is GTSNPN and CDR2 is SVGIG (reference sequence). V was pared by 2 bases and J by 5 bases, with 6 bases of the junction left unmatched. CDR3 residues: CAWSHGTARNTIYF. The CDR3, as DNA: TGTGCCTGGAGTCACGGGACAGCCAGAAACACCATATATTTT.

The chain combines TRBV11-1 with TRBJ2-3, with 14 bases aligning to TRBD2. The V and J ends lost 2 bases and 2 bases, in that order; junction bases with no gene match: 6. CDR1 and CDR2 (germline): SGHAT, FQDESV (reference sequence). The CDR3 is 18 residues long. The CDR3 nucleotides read TGTGCCAGCAGCTTATCTAGGACTAGCGGGAGGAACACAGATACGCAGTATTTT. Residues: CASSLSRTSGRNTDTQYF.

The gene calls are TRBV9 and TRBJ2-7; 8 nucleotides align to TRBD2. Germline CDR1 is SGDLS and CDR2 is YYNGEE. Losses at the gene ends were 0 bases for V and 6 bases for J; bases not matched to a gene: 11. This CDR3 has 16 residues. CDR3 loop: CASSVDSGGGSGEQYF. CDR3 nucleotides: TGTGCCAGCAGCGTAGATTCGGGAGGGGGGTCGGGCGAGCAGTACTTC.

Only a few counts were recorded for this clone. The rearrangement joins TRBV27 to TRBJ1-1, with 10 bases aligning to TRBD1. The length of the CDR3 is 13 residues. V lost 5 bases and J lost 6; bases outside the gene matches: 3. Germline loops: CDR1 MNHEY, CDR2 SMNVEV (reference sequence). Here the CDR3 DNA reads TGTGCCAGCAGTGCCGGGACAGGGGCTGAAGCTTTCTTT. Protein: CASSAGTGAEAFF.

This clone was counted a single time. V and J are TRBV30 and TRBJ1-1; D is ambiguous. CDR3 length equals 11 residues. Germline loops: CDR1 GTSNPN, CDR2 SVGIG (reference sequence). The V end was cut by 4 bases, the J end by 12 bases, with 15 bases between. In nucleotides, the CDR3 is TGTGCCTGGATTTCTACGTCTGTTCCTTTCTTT. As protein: CAWISTSVPFF.

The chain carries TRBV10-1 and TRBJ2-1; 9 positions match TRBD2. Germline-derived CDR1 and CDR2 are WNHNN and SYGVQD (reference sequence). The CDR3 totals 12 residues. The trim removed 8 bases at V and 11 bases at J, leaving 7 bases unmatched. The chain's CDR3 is CASRKTSGKQFF. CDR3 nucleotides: TGCGCCAGCCGCAAGACTAGCGGAAAGCAGTTCTTC.

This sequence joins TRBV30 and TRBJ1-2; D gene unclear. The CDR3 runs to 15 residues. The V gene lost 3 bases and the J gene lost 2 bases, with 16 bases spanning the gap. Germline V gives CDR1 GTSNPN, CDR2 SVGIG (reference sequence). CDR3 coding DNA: TGTGCCTGGAGCGTTCAACGGGGTTTCAACTATGGCTACACCTTC. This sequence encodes CAWSVQRGFNYGYTF.

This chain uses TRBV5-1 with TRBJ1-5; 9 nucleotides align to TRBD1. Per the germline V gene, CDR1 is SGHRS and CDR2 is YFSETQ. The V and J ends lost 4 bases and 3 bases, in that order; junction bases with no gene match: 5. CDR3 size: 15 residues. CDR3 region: CASSEGTGINQPQHF. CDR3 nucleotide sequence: TGCGCCAGCAGCGAAGGGACAGGGATCAATCAGCCCCAGCATTTT.

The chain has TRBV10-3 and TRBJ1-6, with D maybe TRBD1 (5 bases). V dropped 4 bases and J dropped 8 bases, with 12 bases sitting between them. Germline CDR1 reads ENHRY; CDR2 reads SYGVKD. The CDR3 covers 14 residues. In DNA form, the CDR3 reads TGTGCCATCAGTGTTGGCGGGGGAGATTCACCCCTCCACTTT. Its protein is CAISVGGGDSPLHF.

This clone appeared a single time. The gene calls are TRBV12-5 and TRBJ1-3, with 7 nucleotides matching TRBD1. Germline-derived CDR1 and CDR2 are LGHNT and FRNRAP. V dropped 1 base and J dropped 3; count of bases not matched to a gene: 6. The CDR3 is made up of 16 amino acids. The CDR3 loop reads CASGLGGWDSGNTIYF. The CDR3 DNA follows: TGTGCTAGTGGTTTGGGAGGATGGGACAGTGGAAACACCATATATTTT.

CDR3 in DNA: TGTGCCAGCAGTTACACAGTGAACACTGAAGCTTTCTTT. Translation: CASSYTVNTEAFF. The gene calls are TRBV6-5 and TRBJ1-1, with D hard to call. V dropped 2 bases and J dropped 0 bases, with 4 bases sitting between them. The CDR3 has 13 residues. Per the germline V gene, CDR1 is MNHEY and CDR2 is SVGAGI.

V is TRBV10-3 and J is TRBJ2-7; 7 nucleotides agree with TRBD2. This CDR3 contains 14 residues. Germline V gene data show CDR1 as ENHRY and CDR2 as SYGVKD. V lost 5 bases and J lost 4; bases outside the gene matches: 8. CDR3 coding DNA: TGTGCCATCAGTTCGACTAGCTCGGGGTACGAGCAGTACTTC. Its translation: CAISSTSSGYEQYF.

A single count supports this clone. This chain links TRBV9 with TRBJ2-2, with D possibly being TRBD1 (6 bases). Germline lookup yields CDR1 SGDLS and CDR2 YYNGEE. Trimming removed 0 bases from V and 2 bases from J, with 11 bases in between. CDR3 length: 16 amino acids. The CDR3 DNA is TGTGCCAGCAGCGTAGAGGCAGGGGCAAACACCGGGGAGCTGTTTTTT. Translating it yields CASSVEAGANTGELFF.

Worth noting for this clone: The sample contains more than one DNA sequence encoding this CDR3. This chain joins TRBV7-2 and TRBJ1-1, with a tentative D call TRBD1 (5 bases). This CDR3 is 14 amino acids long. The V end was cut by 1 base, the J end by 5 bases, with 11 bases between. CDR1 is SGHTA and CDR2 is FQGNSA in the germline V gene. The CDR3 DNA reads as TGTGCCAGCAGCTTAGTACCGGGGGGGACTGAAGCTTTCTTT. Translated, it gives CASSLVPGGTEAFF.

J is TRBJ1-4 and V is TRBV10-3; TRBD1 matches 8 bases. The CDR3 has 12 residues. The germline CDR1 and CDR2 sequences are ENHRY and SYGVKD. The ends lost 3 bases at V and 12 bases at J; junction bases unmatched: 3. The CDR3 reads CAISDLDRELFF. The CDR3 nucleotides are TGTGCCATCAGTGACCTGGACAGGGAACTGTTTTTT.

Here the CDR3 DNA reads TGCAGCGTTGAATCGGCTAGCGGGACCACAGATACGCAGTATTTT. Its protein is CSVESASGTTDTQYF. The chain links TRBV29-1 to TRBJ2-3, with 9 bases matching TRBD2. CDR3 size: 15 residues. Germline trimming cut 2 bases from V and 2 bases from J; bases unmatched to any gene: 5. CDR1 is SQVTM and CDR2 is ANQGSEA in the germline V gene.

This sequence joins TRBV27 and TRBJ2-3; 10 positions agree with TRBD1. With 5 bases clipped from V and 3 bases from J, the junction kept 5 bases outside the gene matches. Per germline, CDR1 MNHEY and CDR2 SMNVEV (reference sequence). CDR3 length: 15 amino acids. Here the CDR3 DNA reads TGTGCCAGCAGTATAAGGGACAGGGGAACAGATACGCAGTATTTT. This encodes CASSIRDRGTDTQYF.

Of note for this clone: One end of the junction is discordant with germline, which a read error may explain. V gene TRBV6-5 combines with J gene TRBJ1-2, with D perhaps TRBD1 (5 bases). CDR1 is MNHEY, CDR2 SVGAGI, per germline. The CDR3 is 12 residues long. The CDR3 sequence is CASAGSPGGCTF. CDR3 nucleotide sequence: TGTGCCAGCGCAGGGTCCCCGGGTGGCTGCACCTTC.

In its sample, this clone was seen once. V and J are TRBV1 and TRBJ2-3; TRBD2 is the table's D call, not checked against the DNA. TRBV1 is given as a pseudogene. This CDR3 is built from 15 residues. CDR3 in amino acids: CTSAKREGYTDTQYF. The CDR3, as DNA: TGCACCAGCGCGAAGCGGGAGGGATACACAGATACGCAGTATTTT.